The entry below gives a single T cell receptor beta chain sequence along with its context. Trimming took off 2 bases at V and 8 bases at J, with 13 bases between the two ends. The CDR3 has 15 amino acids. Germline V lookup: CDR1 MNHEY, CDR2 SVGAGI. Measured with immunoSEQ multiplex PCR; TCRdb has only the in-frame clones, and not every one. This sample has some 57,000 clones, with more than 90% found just once. The entry originates in a study of blood T cell repertoires in COVID-19. This sequence originates from a man over 45 with active COVID-19. The chain joins TRBV6-5 to TRBJ1-6; D remains ambiguous. Sequenced input: peripheral blood. The CDR3 DNA sequence: TGTGCCAGCAGTTACCAACCCACCGCGGATTCACCCCTCCACTTT. Translated, it gives CASSYQPTADSPLHF.